The 18 T cell receptor beta chains in this list originate from one sample, sequenced in a study of blood T cell repertoires in COVID-19. The assay was immunoSEQ multiplex PCR, and TCRdb's table has in-frame clones only and misses some. The sample contains over 600,000 clones, more than 80% of which appear only once. What was sequenced was peripheral blood. All receptors derive from a woman in her late teens or twenties with acute or convalescent COVID-19.

The chain links TRBV5-6 to TRBJ1-5, with TRBD1 matching over 8 bases. The CDR3 length is 14 residues. CDR1 is SGHDT and CDR2 is YYEEEE in the germline V gene. Germline trimming cut 3 bases from V and 7 bases from J; bases unmatched to any gene: 6. In nucleotides, the CDR3 is TGTGCCAGCAGCTACGGACAGGGTGGACAGCCCCAGCATTTT. Translated, it gives CASSYGQGGQPQHF.

V usage is TRBV24-1 and J usage is TRBJ2-1, with D hard to call. Trimming left V 6 bases short and J 7 bases short, with 9 bases between. The CDR3 sequence is 12 residues long. Germline V CDR1 and CDR2: KGHDR, SFDVKD. In nucleotides, the CDR3 is TGTGCCACCAGTCCAGGAATGAATGAGCAGTTCTTC. Translating it yields CATSPGMNEQFF.

This chain links TRBV7-2 with TRBJ1-2; maybe TRBD1 (5 bases). Germline V lookup: CDR1 SGHTA, CDR2 FQGNSA. The CDR3 extends over 14 amino acids. Trimming shortened V by 1 base and J by 6 bases, and 12 bases separated the two germline ends. CDR3: CASSLGRSGNGYTF. CDR3 nucleotides: TGTGCCAGCAGCTTAGGGCGGTCAGGGAATGGCTACACCTTC.

The chain uses TRBV19 and TRBJ2-1; 8 positions agree with TRBD2. The germline gives CDR1 LNHDA, CDR2 SQIVND (reference sequence). The CDR3 sequence is 15 residues long. After removal of 4 bases from V and 7 bases from J, the junction contained 9 bases not matched to a gene. The CDR3, as DNA: TGTGCCAGTAGTAACCCTCGGGGGGGGAGGAATGAGCAGTTCTTC. Translated: CASSNPRGGRNEQFF.

The chain has TRBV7-3 and TRBJ2-3; D possibly corresponds to TRBD1 (5 bases). V dropped 1 base and J dropped 2 bases, with 22 bases sitting between them. There are 19 residues in the CDR3. Per germline, CDR1 SGHTA and CDR2 FQGTGA. CDR3 sequence reads: CASSLIPQTSKGHTDTQYF. CDR3 coding DNA: TGTGCCAGCAGCTTAATCCCCCAGACATCAAAGGGGCACACAGATACGCAGTATTTT.

The chain uses TRBV6-5 and TRBJ1-2; 7 bases agree with TRBD1. The trim removed 0 bases at V and 4 bases at J, leaving 5 bases unmatched. Per the germline V gene, CDR1 is MNHEY and CDR2 is SVGAGI. This CDR3 has 15 residues. CDR3 in amino acids: CASSYSSTGVYGYTF. The CDR3 DNA reads as TGTGCCAGCAGTTACTCGTCTACAGGGGTCTATGGCTACACCTTC.

This clone was counted ten times or more. The V and J genes are TRBV11-3 and TRBJ1-5, with D perhaps matching TRBD1 (5 bases). CDR1 and CDR2 (germline): SGHNT, YENEEA. The CDR3 length is 17 residues. Trimming removed 0 bases at V and 3 bases at J, with 15 bases between. The CDR3 spells CASSLDRTRGPNQPQHF. In DNA form, the CDR3 reads TGTGCCAGCAGCTTAGATCGGACAAGAGGCCCCAATCAGCCCCAGCATTTT.

J is TRBJ2-7 and V is TRBV19, with D tentatively TRBD2 (6 bases). Trimming cost V 5 bases and J 3 bases, with 20 bases left between them. This CDR3 comprises 16 residues. Per germline, CDR1 LNHDA and CDR2 SQIVND (reference sequence). The CDR3 nucleotides are TGTGCCAGTAGTCATTTCCGGGACTCAAACTTCTACGAGCAGTACTTC. Residues: CASSHFRDSNFYEQYF.

This clone was detected once. The chain recombines TRBV6-2 or TRBV6-3 with TRBJ2-3; perhaps TRBD2 as D (6 bases). V was shortened by 6 bases and J by 2 bases, with 15 bases between the two germline ends. This CDR3 comprises 15 residues. Germline CDR1 MNHEY, CDR2 SVGEGT. In nucleotides, the CDR3 is TGTGCCAGCAGCGCGGGGCAGGCGCCCACAGATACGCAGTATTTT. Translation gives CASSAGQAPTDTQYF.

This clone has a single count. This chain joins TRBV6-5 and TRBJ2-5; TRBD1 agrees at 7 bases. CDR1 and CDR2 from the germline V gene are MNHEY and SVGAGI. Losses at the gene ends were 7 bases for V and 4 bases for J; bases not matched to a gene: 12. This CDR3 is 15 amino acids long. As DNA, the CDR3 is TGTGCCAGCACTATGACAGGGATGGGTGGAGAGACCCAGTACTTC. Translated, it gives CASTMTGMGGETQYF.

The chain combines TRBV9 with TRBJ1-2, with D hard to call. The CDR3 sequence is 15 residues long. In germline, CDR1 is SGDLS, CDR2 YYNGEE. V lost 0 bases, J lost 3 bases, and 12 bases lay in between. The CDR3 protein is CASSVEADIDYGYTF. The CDR3, as DNA: TGTGCCAGCAGCGTAGAAGCTGACATCGACTATGGCTACACCTTC. Full variable domain (missing parts from reference TRBV9 and TRBJ1-2): DSGVTQTPKHLITATGQRVTLRCSPRSGDLSVYWYQQSLDQGLQFLIQYYNGEERAKGNILERFSAQQFPDLHSELNLSSLELGDSALYFCASSVEADIDYGYTFGSGTRLTVV.

The chain carries TRBV18 and TRBJ2-3; 8 bases match TRBD2. V shed 0 bases, J shed 3 bases, and the junction held 5 bases outside the gene matches. Germline lookup yields CDR1 KGHSH and CDR2 LQKENI. There are 16 residues in the CDR3. Written as DNA, the CDR3 is TGTGCCAGCTCACCACCGAGACGGGAGGGGACAGATACGCAGTATTTT. It encodes CASSPPRREGTDTQYF.

This chain uses TRBV5-1 with TRBJ1-2; tentatively, D is TRBD1 (6 bases). The V end was cut by 2 bases, the J end by 0 bases, with 17 bases between. CDR3 size: 17 residues. Germline V gene sequence: CDR1 SGHRS, CDR2 YFSETQ. CDR3 region: CASSFLAGTRANYGYTF. The CDR3 nucleotides read TGCGCCAGCAGCTTCCTAGCCGGGACAAGAGCTAACTATGGCTACACCTTC.

The chain links TRBV15 to TRBJ2-2; possible D gene TRBD2, 5 bases. The CDR3 has 14 amino acids. V lost 0 bases and J 7 bases, leaving 9 bases between the germline ends. CDR1 and CDR2 (germline): LNHNV, YYDKDF (reference sequence). The CDR3 sequence: CATSRDRRGGELFF. CDR3 DNA: TGTGCCACCAGCAGAGATAGACGGGGCGGGGAGCTGTTTTTT.

The chain is built from TRBV6-5 and TRBJ2-2; 7 nucleotides align to TRBD1. Germline V gene lookup returns CDR1 MNHEY and CDR2 SVGAGI. V gave up 7 bases and J gave up 3 bases; unmatched junction bases: 8. The CDR3 extends over 15 amino acids. CDR3 DNA: TGTGCCAGCAAGTTTTGGGACAGAGACACCGGGGAGCTGTTTTTT. It codes for CASKFWDRDTGELFF.

This sequence joins TRBV5-6 and TRBJ1-1; 8 nucleotides match TRBD1. The CDR3 length is 14 residues. The germline CDR1 and CDR2 sequences are SGHDT and YYEEEE. J was trimmed by 2 bases and V by 3 bases; bases with no gene match: 3. CDR3 region: CASSSTGANTEAFF. For the CDR3, the DNA is TGTGCCAGCAGCTCGACAGGGGCCAACACTGAAGCTTTCTTT.

This rearrangement joins TRBV14 to TRBJ1-1; no definite D call. Germline CDR1 reads SGHDN; CDR2 reads FVKESK. Deletions cut 0 bases from V and 0 bases from J, with 17 bases between. The CDR3 length is 18 residues. This chain's CDR3 is CASSQDYGVRTMNTEAFF. CDR3 DNA: TGTGCCAGCAGCCAAGATTACGGGGTTCGAACGATGAACACTGAAGCTTTCTTT.

V is TRBV27 and J is TRBJ1-2; 7 nucleotides line up with TRBD1. This CDR3 contains 15 residues. CDR1 is MNHEY, CDR2 SMNVEV, per germline (reference sequence). J gave up 8 bases and V 3 bases, and 12 bases lay outside the gene matches. For the CDR3, the DNA is TGTGCCAGCAGTTTTTTGGGACAGACCTCCGGCGGCTACACCTTC. Its translation: CASSFLGQTSGGYTF.